A single sample is the source of the 10 T cell receptor beta chains below, sequenced in a study of T cells expressing NK-cell markers. TCRdb re-called the 5' RACE reads, yielding one record per CDR3 amino acid sequence without DNA. This table lists 5,000 to 6,000 distinct CDR3 sequences. The sample was blood T cells: a sorted CD56 or NKG2C T cell subset, CD4+ or CD8+ T cells, or bulk PBMC T cells (not recorded which). All receptors derive from a man between 18 and 35 years old in good health.

Measured by frequency, this clonotype is medium-sized. The genes are TRBV20-1 and TRBJ2-7; TCRdb outputs TRBD2, but without DNA this stays unchecked. From germline, CDR1 is DFQATT and CDR2 SNEGSKA (reference sequence). The CDR3 extends over 16 amino acids. CDR3: CSANPRGRRSSYEQYF.

The V and J genes are TRBV5-4 and TRBJ2-1; TCRdb's D call of TRBD2 is untestable without DNA. CDR1 is SGHNT, CDR2 YYREEE, per germline (reference sequence). This CDR3 is 16 amino acids long. This chain's CDR3 is CASSLASGGSYNEQFF.

The chain has TRBV29-1 and TRBJ1-1; as DNA is missing, the TRBD1 call by TCRdb cannot be tested. The CDR3 loop spans 11 amino acids. Per the germline V gene, CDR1 is SQVTM and CDR2 is ANQGSEA. CDR3 residues: CSVPPSSEAFF.

This chain joins TRBV28 and TRBJ2-5; TCRdb indicates TRBD1, and absent DNA this call remains unverified. Per the germline V gene, CDR1 is MDHEN and CDR2 is SYDVKM. The CDR3 is 16 amino acids. The CDR3 sequence: CASSLPPGQGKETQYF.

The V and J genes are TRBV19 and TRBJ2-3; TCRdb selects TRBD2, and the lack of DNA leaves this call unchecked. Germline values: CDR1 LNHDA, CDR2 SQIVND (reference sequence). The CDR3 is made up of 14 amino acids. CDR3 sequence reads: CASSPSGSGDTQYF.

This clonotype ranks as medium-sized in terms of frequency. J is TRBJ2-7 and V is TRBV7-2. The germline V gene encodes CDR1 SGHTA and CDR2 FQGNSA. The CDR3 is made up of 12 amino acids. CDR3 in amino acids: CASSLGSPEQYF.

This rearrangement joins TRBV19 to TRBJ2-3. The CDR3 contains 11 residues. In germline, CDR1 is LNHDA, CDR2 SQIVND (reference sequence). The CDR3 sequence: CASSRSHTQYF. The full variable domain, completed using reference TRBV19 and TRBJ2-3, is DGGITQSPKYLFRKEGQNVTLSCEQNLNHDAMYWYRQDPGQGLRLIYYSQIVNDFQKGDIAEGYSVSREKKESFPLTVTSAQKNPTAFYLCASSRSHTQYFGPGTRLTVL.

This clonotype is called medium-sized (0.01 to 0.1%) based on its frequency. The chain links TRBV10-3 to TRBJ2-1; absent DNA, TCRdb's TRBD1 call cannot be checked. The CDR3 is 16 residues long. Germline V gene lookup returns CDR1 ENHRY and CDR2 SYGVKD. CDR3 residues: CAISANGQGVSDEQFF.

The chain links TRBV5-6 to TRBJ2-3; TCRdb names TRBD2, which stays unverified in the absence of DNA. The CDR3 has 13 amino acids. The germline V gene has CDR1 SGHDT and CDR2 YYEEEE. CDR3 amino acids: CATTGGQEITQYF. The full variable domain, rest sourced from reference TRBV5-6 and TRBJ2-3, is DAGVTQSPTHLIKTRGQQVTLRCSPKSGHDTVSWYQQALGQGPQFIFQYYEEEERQRGNFPDRFSGHQFPNYSSELNVNALLLGDSALYLCATTGGQEITQYFGPGTRLTVL.

This clonotype counts as medium-sized by frequency. The V and J genes are TRBV14 and TRBJ2-1; TCRdb's D gene call, TRBD2, goes unchecked for lack of DNA. Germline CDR1 is SGHDN and CDR2 is FVKESK. This CDR3 contains 17 residues. CDR3 sequence: CASSRTSGLPRRNEQFF.